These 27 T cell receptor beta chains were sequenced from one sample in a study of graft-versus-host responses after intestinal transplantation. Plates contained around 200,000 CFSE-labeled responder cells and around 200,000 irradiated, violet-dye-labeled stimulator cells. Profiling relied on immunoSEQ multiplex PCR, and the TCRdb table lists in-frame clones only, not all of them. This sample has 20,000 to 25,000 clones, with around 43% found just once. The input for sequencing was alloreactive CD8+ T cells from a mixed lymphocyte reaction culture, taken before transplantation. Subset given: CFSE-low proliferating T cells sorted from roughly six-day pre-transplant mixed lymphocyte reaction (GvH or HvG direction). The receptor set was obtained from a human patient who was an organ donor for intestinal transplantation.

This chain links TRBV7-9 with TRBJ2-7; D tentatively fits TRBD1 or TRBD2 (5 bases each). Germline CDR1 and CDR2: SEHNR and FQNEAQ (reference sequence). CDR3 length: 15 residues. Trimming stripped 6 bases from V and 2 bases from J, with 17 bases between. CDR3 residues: CASSFPGPPTYEQYF. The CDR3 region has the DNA TGTGCCAGCAGTTTTCCGGGACCGCCAACCTACGAGCAGTACTTC.

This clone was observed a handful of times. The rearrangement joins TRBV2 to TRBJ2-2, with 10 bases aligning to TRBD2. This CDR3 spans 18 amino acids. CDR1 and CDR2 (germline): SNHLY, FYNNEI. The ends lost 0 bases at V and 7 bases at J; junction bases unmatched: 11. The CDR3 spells CASSEAISGRSGGGELFF. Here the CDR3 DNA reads TGTGCCAGCAGTGAAGCTATTAGCGGGAGGTCTGGTGGCGGGGAGCTGTTTTTT.

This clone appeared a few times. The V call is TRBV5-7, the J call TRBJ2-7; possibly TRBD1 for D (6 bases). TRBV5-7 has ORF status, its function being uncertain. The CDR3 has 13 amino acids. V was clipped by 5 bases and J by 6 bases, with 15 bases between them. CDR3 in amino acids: CASRDSGQFEQYF. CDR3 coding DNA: TGTGCCAGCAGAGATAGTGGACAGTTCGAGCAGTACTTC.

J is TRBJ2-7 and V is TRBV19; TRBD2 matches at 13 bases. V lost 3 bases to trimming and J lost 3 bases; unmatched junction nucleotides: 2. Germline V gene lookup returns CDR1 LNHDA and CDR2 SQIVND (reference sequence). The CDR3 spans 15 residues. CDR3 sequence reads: CASSMGLAGIYEQYF. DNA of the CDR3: TGTGCCAGTAGTATGGGACTAGCGGGGATCTACGAGCAGTACTTC.

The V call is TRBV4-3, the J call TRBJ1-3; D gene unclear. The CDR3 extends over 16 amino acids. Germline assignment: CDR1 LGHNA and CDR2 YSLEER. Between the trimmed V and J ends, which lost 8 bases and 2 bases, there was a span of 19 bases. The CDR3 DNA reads TGCGCCAGCGCAAGCGAACCCGCTACGACTGGAAACACCATATATTTT. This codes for CASASEPATTGNTIYF.

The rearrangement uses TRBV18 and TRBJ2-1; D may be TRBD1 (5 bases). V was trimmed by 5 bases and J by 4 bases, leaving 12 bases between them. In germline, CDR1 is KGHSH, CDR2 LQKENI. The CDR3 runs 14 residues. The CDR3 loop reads CASSNVRVYNEQFF. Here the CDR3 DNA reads TGTGCCAGCTCAAATGTCAGGGTTTACAATGAGCAGTTCTTC.

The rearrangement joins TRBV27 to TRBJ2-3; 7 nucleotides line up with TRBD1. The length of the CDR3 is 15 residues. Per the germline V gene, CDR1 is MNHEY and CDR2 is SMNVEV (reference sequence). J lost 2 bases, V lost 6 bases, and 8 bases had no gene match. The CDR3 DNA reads TGTGCCAGCAGCAGACCGGGACAGCACACAGATACGCAGTATTTT. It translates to CASSRPGQHTDTQYF.

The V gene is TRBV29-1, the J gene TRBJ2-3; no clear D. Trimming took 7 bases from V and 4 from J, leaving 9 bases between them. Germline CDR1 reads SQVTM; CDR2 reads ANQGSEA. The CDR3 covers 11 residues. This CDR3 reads CSENSPDTQYF. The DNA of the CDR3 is TGCAGCGAAAATAGTCCAGATACGCAGTATTTT.

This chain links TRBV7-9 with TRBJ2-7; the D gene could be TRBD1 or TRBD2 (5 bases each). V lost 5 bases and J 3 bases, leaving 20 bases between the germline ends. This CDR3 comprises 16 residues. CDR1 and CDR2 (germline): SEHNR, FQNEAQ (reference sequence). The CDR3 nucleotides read TGTGCCAGCAGCCTGCGTTGGAGGACATCTTTCTACGAGCAGTACTTC. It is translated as CASSLRWRTSFYEQYF.

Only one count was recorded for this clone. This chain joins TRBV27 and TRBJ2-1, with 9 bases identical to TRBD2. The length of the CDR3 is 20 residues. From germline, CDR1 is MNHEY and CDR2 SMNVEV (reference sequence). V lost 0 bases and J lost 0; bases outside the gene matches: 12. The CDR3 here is CASSLSPGLAGPSSYNEQFF. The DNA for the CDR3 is TGTGCCAGCAGTTTATCGCCGGGGCTAGCGGGACCGAGCTCCTACAATGAGCAGTTCTTC.

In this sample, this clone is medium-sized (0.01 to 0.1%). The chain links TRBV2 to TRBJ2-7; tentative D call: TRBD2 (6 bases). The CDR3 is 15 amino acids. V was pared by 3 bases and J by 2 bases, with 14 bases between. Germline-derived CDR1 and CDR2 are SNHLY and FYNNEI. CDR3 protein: CASSEESGLPYEQYF. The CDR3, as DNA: TGTGCCAGCAGTGAGGAAAGCGGGCTACCCTACGAGCAGTACTTC.

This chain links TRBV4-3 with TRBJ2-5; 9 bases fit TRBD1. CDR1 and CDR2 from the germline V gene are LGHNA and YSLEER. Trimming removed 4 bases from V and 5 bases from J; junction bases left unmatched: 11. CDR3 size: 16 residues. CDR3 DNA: TGCGCCAGCAGCCCCACGGCCGGGACAGGGATTGAGACCCAGTACTTC. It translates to CASSPTAGTGIETQYF.

CDR3 in amino acids: CASSKHYGKNIQYF. The CDR3 DNA reads as TGTGCCAGCAGCAAGCATTACGGGAAAAACATTCAGTACTTC. This chain connects TRBV21-1 to TRBJ2-4; TRBD2, the table's D call, was not compared with the DNA. TRBV21-1 is shown as a pseudogene. This CDR3 contains 14 residues.

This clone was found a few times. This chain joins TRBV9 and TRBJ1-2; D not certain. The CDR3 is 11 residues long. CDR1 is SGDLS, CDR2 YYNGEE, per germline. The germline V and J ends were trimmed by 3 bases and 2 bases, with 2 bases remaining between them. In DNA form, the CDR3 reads TGTGCCAGCAGCGACAACTATGGCTACACCTTC. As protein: CASSDNYGYTF.

For the CDR3, the DNA is TGTGCCAGCAGCTCCGGGACTAGCGTTTACAATGAGCAGTTCTTC. Protein product: CASSSGTSVYNEQFF. The genes are TRBV7-9 and TRBJ2-1, with 10 bases matching TRBD2. Germline V lookup: CDR1 SEHNR, CDR2 FQNEAQ (reference sequence). The CDR3 has 15 residues. The junction had 4 bases not matched to a gene; V was cut back by 4 bases and J by 4 bases. Together with reference TRBV7-9 and TRBJ2-1, the CDR3 gives the full variable domain: DTGVSQNPRHKITKRGQNVTFRCDPISEHNRLYWYRQTLGQGPEFLTYFQNEAQLEKSRLLSDRFSAERPKGSFSTLEIQRTEQGDSAMYLCASSSGTSVYNEQFFGPGTRLTVL.

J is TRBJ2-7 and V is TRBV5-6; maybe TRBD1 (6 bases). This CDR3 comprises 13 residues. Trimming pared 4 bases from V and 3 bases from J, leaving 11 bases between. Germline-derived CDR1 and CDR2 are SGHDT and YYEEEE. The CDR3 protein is CASSTGTYYEQYF. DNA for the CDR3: TGTGCCAGCAGCACCGGGACATACTACGAGCAGTACTTC.

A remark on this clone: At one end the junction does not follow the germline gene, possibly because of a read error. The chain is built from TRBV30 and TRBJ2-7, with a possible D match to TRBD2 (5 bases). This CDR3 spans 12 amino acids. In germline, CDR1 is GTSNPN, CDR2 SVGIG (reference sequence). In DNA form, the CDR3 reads TGTGCCTGCTACGGCGGGTTAGGTCAGGTCGACTTC. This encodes CACYGGLGQVDF.

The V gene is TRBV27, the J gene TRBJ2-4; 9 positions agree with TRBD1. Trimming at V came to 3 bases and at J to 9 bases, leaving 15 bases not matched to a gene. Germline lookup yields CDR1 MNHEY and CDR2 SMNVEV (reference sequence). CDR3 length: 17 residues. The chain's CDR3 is CASSFALPGQGQCIQYF. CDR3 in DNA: TGTGCCAGCAGTTTCGCCCTCCCGGGACAGGGACAGTGCATTCAGTACTTC.

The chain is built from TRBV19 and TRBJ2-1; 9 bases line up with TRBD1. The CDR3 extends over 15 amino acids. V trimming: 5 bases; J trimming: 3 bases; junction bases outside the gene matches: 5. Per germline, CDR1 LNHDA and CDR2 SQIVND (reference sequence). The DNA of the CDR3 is TGTGCCAGTAGTCCCGGGACAGGGTTCTACAATGAGCAGTTCTTC. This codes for CASSPGTGFYNEQFF.

DNA of the CDR3: TGTGCCAGCAGCTTAGTCCCCTATGAGGGACAAGATGGCTACACCTTC. This codes for CASSLVPYEGQDGYTF. The J gene is TRBJ1-2, the V gene TRBV13; weak D call: TRBD1 (6 bases). V lost 1 base to trimming and J lost 6 bases, with 18 bases between them. This CDR3 has 16 amino acids. Germline values: CDR1 PRHDT, CDR2 FYEKMQ (reference sequence).

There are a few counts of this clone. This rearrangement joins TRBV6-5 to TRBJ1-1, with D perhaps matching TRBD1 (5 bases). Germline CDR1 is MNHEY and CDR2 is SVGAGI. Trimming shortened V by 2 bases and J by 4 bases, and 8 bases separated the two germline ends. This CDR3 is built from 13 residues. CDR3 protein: CASSYTRGTEAFF. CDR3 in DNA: TGTGCCAGCAGTTACACGAGGGGCACTGAAGCTTTCTTT.

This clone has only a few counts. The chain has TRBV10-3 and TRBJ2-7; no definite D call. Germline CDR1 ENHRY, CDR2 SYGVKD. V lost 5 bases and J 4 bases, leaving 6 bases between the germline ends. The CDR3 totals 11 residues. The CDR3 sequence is CAISFGYEQYF. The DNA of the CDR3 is TGTGCCATCAGTTTCGGGTACGAGCAGTACTTC.

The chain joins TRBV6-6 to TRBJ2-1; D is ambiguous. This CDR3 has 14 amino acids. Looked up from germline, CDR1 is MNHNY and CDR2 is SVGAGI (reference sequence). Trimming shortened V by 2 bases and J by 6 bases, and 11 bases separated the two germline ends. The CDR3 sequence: CASSYDPDPNEQFF. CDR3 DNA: TGTGCCAGCAGTTACGATCCCGATCCCAATGAGCAGTTCTTC.

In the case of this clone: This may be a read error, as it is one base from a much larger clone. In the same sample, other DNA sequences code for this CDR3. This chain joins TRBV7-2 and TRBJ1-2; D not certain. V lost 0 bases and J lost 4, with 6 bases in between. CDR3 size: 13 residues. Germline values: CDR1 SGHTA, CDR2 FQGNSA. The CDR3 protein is CASSLAVGYGYTF. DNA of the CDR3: TGTGCCAGCAGCTTAGCGGTTGGCTATGGCTACACCTTC.

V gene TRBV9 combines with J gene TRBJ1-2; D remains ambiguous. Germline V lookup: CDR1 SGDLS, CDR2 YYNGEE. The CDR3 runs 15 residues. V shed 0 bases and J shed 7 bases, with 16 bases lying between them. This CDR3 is CASSVGAFPYVGYTF. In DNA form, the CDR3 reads TGTGCCAGCAGCGTAGGGGCATTTCCCTATGTTGGCTACACCTTC.

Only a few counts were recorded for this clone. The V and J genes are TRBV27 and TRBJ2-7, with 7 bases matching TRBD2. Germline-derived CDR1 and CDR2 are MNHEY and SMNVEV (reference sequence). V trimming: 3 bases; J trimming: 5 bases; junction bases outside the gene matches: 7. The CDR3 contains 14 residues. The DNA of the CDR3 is TGTGCCAGCAGTTTGGTCAGCGGGATGGACGAGCAGTACTTC. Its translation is CASSLVSGMDEQYF.

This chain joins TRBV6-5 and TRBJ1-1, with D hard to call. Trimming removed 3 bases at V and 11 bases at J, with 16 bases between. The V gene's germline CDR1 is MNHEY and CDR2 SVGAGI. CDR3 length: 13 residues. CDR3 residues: CASSYYLGSEAFF. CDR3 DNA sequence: TGTGCCAGCAGTTATTACTTGGGGAGTGAGGCTTTCTTT.